Listed here are 12 T cell receptor beta chains from one sample, sequenced in a study of vaccination effects on CD4 cells after COVID-19. These receptors lack a known antigen. Using viral peptide pools, the ViraFEST assay grew out antigen-specific CD4+ T cells prior to sequencing. Researchers isolated CD4+ T cells once approximately ten days of culture had elapsed. In the vaccine recipients, nucleocapsid antibodies were negative and there was no prior SARS-CoV-2 infection. Libraries were prepared by immunoSEQ multiplex PCR; TCRdb keeps only in-frame clonotypes and omits some of them. The repertoire holds roughly 41,000 clones, with around 66% as singletons. Specimen: CD4+ T cells from PBMCs cultured with HCoV-OC43 spike peptides, collected before COVID-19 vaccination. Regarding subset: HCoV-OC43 spike overlapping peptide pool stimulation. The receptor set was obtained from a human donor who received a COVID-19 vaccine.

CDR3 nucleotides: TGTGCCACCAGCAGAGATCTGGGGTATGGGTACAATGAGCAGTTCTTC. As protein: CATSRDLGYGYNEQFF. The chain recombines TRBV15 with TRBJ2-1; D is ambiguous. CDR1 is LNHNV and CDR2 is YYDKDF in the germline V gene (reference sequence). The CDR3 spans 16 residues. Trimming shortened V by 0 bases and J by 4 bases, and 13 bases separated the two germline ends.

The CDR3 DNA reads TGTGCCAGCAGAAAAGCAGATACGCAGTATTTT. Encoded protein: CASRKADTQYF. The rearrangement links TRBV11-2 to TRBJ2-3; D remains unclear. Trimming shortened V by 6 bases and J by 4 bases, and 5 bases separated the two germline ends. The CDR3 length is 11 residues. Germline CDR1 SGHAT, CDR2 FQNNGV.

The chain couples TRBV18 to TRBJ2-3, with a tentative D call TRBD1 (6 bases). V was shortened by 0 bases and J by 4 bases, with 14 bases between the two germline ends. The CDR3 extends over 16 amino acids. Germline CDR1 and CDR2: KGHSH and LQKENI. CDR3 protein: CASSPPGRGRADTQYF. In DNA, the CDR3 is TGTGCCAGCTCACCACCAGGCAGGGGCCGGGCAGATACGCAGTATTTT.

The chain joins TRBV9 to TRBJ2-7, with 7 bases aligning to TRBD1. Germline values: CDR1 SGDLS, CDR2 YYNGEE. This CDR3 contains 18 residues. V shed 0 bases, J shed 6 bases, and the junction held 18 bases outside the gene matches. The CDR3 DNA sequence: TGTGCCAGCAGCGTAGGTTTGGGACAGCCCACCATTTCGGGCGAGCAGTACTTC. It translates to CASSVGLGQPTISGEQYF.

The gene calls are TRBV20-1 and TRBJ1-5; D not resolved. Germline CDR1 and CDR2: DFQATT and SNEGSKA (reference sequence). The CDR3 consists of 13 residues. The V end lost 3 bases, the J end lost 0 bases, and 6 bases lay between the germline ends. Here the CDR3 reads CSASGGSNQPQHF. The CDR3, as DNA: TGCAGTGCTAGTGGCGGTAGCAATCAGCCCCAGCATTTT.

V usage is TRBV5-8 and J usage is TRBJ1-5; no clear D gene. There are 13 residues in the CDR3. The germline V gene has CDR1 SGHTS and CDR2 YDEGEE. V lost 4 bases and J 7 bases, leaving 12 bases between the germline ends. In nucleotides, the CDR3 is TGTGCCAGCAGCAACCGCCAGGTCCAGCCCCAGCATTTT. Protein: CASSNRQVQPQHF.

The rearrangement joins TRBV27 to TRBJ1-2, with D possibly TRBD1 on 5 matching bases. CDR3 length: 13 amino acids. V was trimmed by 2 bases and J by 2 bases, leaving 6 bases between them. The germline V gene encodes CDR1 MNHEY and CDR2 SMNVEV (reference sequence). The CDR3 sequence is CASSLRGNYGYTF. The CDR3 nucleotides read TGTGCCAGCAGTTTACGGGGGAACTATGGCTACACCTTC.

The CDR3 DNA is TGTGCCAGCAGCTTGACAGGGGTGGGGGAGCAGTACTTC. This translates into CASSLTGVGEQYF. The chain recombines TRBV5-6 with TRBJ2-7; 7 positions match TRBD1. J lost 7 bases, V lost 1 base, and 5 bases had no gene match. The CDR3 runs to 13 residues. Germline values: CDR1 SGHDT, CDR2 YYEEEE.

This rearrangement joins TRBV15 to TRBJ2-5; the D gene is possibly TRBD1 (6 bases). Germline values: CDR1 LNHNV, CDR2 YYDKDF (reference sequence). The CDR3 is 17 amino acids. V lost 1 base, J lost 5 bases, and 20 bases lay in between. CDR3 in amino acids: CATSRGGQTGIKETQYF. CDR3 DNA: TGTGCCACCAGCAGAGGAGGCCAAACAGGGATAAAGGAGACCCAGTACTTC.

The rearrangement joins TRBV20-1 to TRBJ2-2, with a weak D call TRBD1 (5 bases). The germline V and J ends were trimmed by 3 bases and 4 bases, with 9 bases remaining between them. CDR1 and CDR2 from the germline V gene are DFQATT and SNEGSKA (reference sequence). There are 13 residues in the CDR3. This CDR3 is CSASMDTTGELFF. In nucleotides, the CDR3 is TGCAGTGCTAGTATGGACACCACCGGGGAGCTGTTTTTT.

The chain employs TRBV7-6 and TRBJ1-2; 10 nucleotides line up with TRBD1. Losses at the gene ends were 3 bases for V and 6 bases for J; bases not matched to a gene: 10. Germline CDR1 reads SGHVS; CDR2 reads FNYEAQ. This CDR3 has 16 amino acids. For the CDR3, the DNA is TGTGCCAGCAGCTTTCGGACAGGGGGGGATTTAGATGGCTACACCTTC. This codes for CASSFRTGGDLDGYTF.

J is TRBJ2-4 and V is TRBV7-9, with D perhaps TRBD2 (6 bases). V was clipped by 5 bases and J by 8 bases, with 16 bases between them. From germline, CDR1 is SEHNR and CDR2 FQNEAQ (reference sequence). CDR3 length equals 14 residues. The CDR3: CASSQSTPGDIQYF. DNA for the CDR3: TGTGCCAGCAGCCAAAGCACCCCGGGGGACATTCAGTACTTC.